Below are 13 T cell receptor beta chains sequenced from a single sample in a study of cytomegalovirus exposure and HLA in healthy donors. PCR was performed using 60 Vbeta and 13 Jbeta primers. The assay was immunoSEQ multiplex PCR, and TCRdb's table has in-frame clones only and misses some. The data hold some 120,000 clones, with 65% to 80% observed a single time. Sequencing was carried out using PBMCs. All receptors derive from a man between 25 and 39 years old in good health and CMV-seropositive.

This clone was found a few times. The CDR3 loop reads CASSELGGREEKLFF. In nucleotides, the CDR3 is TGTGCCAGCAGTGAGTTGGGTGGGCGCGAGGAAAAACTGTTTTTT. V and J are TRBV6-1 and TRBJ1-4; D unresolved. The V end lost 3 bases, the J end lost 8 bases, and 16 bases lay between the germline ends. Germline CDR1 is MNHNS and CDR2 is SASEGT. The CDR3 consists of 15 residues.

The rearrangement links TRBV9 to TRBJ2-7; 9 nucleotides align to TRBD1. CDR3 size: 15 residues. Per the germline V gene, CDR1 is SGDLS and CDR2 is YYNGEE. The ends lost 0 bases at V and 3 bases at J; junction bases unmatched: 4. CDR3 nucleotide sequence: TGTGCCAGCAGCGTAGGGGACAGGGATATCTACGAGCAGTACTTC. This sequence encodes CASSVGDRDIYEQYF.

For the CDR3, the DNA is TGTGCCAGCAGCTTGGCCGGGGTATGGGGCTACACCTTC. This encodes CASSLAGVWGYTF. V usage is TRBV5-4 and J usage is TRBJ1-2; no reliable D call. This CDR3 has 13 residues. The V and J ends lost 0 bases and 8 bases respectively, with 11 bases between them. CDR1 is SGHNT, CDR2 YYREEE, per germline (reference sequence).

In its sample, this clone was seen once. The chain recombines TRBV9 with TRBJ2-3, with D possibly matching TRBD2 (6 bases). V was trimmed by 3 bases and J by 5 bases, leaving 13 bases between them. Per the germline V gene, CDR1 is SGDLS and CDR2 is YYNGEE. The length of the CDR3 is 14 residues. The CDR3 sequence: CASSGRLVGDTQYF. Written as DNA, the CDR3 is TGTGCCAGCAGCGGAAGACTAGTTGGAGATACGCAGTATTTT.

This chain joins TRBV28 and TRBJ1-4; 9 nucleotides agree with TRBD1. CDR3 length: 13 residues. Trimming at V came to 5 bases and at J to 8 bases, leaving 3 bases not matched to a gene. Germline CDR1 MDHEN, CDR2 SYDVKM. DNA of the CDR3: TGTGCCAGCAGTACAGGGGGCCGGGAAAAACTGTTTTTT. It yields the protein CASSTGGREKLFF.

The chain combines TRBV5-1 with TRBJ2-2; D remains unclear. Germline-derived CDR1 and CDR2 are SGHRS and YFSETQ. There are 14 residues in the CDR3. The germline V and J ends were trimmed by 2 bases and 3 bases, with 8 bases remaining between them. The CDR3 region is CASSFGQDTGELFF. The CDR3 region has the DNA TGCGCCAGCAGCTTTGGCCAAGACACCGGGGAGCTGTTTTTT.

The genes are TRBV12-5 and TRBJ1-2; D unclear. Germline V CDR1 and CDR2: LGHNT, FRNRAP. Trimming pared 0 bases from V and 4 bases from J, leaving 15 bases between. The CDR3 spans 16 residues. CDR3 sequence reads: CASGLVSGTESYGYTF. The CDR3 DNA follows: TGTGCTAGTGGTTTGGTATCAGGTACAGAGAGCTATGGCTACACCTTC. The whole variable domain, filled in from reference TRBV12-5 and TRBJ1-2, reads DARVTQTPRHKVTEMGQEVTMRCQPILGHNTVFWYRQTMMQGLELLAYFRNRAPLDDSGMPKDRFSAEMPDATLATLKIQPSEPRDSAVYFCASGLVSGTESYGYTFGSGTRLTVV.

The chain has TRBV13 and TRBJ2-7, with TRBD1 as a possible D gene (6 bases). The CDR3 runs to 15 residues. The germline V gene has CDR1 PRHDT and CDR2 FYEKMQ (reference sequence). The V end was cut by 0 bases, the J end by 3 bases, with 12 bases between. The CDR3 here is CASSLGLDRDYEQYF. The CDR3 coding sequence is TGTGCCAGCAGCTTAGGCCTGGACAGAGACTACGAGCAGTACTTC.

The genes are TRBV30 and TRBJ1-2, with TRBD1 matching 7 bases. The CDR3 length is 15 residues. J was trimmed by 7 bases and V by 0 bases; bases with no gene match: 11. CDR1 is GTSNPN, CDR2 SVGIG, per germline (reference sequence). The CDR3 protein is CAWSVRTGDNGGYTF. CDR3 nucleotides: TGTGCCTGGAGTGTACGCACAGGGGATAATGGTGGCTACACCTTC.

The CDR3 protein is CASSDRRDYQPQHF. DNA of the CDR3: TGTGCCAGCAGTGATAGGAGGGACTATCAGCCCCAGCATTTT. This chain joins TRBV2 and TRBJ1-5; perhaps TRBD1 as D (5 bases). Trimming cost V 3 bases and J 5 bases, with 11 bases left between them. Germline CDR1 reads SNHLY; CDR2 reads FYNNEI. This CDR3 has 14 residues.

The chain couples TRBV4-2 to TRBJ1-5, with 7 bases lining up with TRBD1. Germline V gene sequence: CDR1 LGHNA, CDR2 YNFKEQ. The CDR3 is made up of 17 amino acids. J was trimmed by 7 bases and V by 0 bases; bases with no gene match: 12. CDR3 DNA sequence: TGTGCCAGCAGCCAAGAGACAGGGAGCCAGCAATACCAGCCCCAGCATTTT. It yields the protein CASSQETGSQQYQPQHF.

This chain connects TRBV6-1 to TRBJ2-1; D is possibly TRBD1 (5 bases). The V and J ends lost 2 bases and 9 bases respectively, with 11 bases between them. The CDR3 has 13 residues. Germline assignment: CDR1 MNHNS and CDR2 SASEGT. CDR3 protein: CASSEWLGLEQFF. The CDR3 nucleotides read TGTGCCAGCAGTGAATGGCTGGGGCTTGAGCAGTTCTTC.

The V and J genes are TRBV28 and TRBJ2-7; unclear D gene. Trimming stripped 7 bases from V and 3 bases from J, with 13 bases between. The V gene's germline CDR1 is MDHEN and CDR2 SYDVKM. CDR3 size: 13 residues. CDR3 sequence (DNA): TGTGCCAGCACGACTTACCGCGACTACGAGCAGTACTTC. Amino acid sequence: CASTTYRDYEQYF.